These 4 T cell receptor beta chains share one sample of origin, sequenced in a study of blood T cell repertoires in COVID-19 (dated by TCRdb to about 2020). Library creation used the immunoSEQ multiplex PCR assay. Imported from immuneACCESS, the table was reduced by TCRdb to in-frame sequences with V and J called. These copies leave out some clones; in studies compared against another copy, an unresolved V gene accounts for under half, and the cause of the remainder is not known. The sample profile shows roughly 240,000 clones; roughly 82% of them were found once. Together, the top ten hold roughly 2% of the sample. What was sequenced was PBMCs or T cells enriched from blood (not recorded which). Receptor source: a woman aged 45-59 years who had recovered from COVID-19.

The chain employs TRBV18 and TRBJ1-1, with D perhaps TRBD1 (6 bases). The V end was cut by 3 bases, the J end by 1 base, with 15 bases between. Germline CDR1 reads KGHSH; CDR2 reads LQKENI. The CDR3 length is 16 residues. The CDR3 coding sequence is TGTGCCAGCTCACCTATCCGGGACAAGACGAACACTGAAGCTTTCTTT. Translation: CASSPIRDKTNTEAFF.

This clone was detected a few times. The chain combines TRBV21-1 with TRBJ1-5; the D call of TRBD1 is as the table states it, not checked on the DNA. TRBV21-1 is termed a pseudogene. This CDR3 is built from 16 residues. CDR3 DNA: TGTGCCAGCAGCAAAGTGGGCACCGTTAGCAATCAGCCCCAGCATTTT. Its protein product is CASSKVGTVSNQPQHF.

The chain has TRBV28 and TRBJ2-3; TRBD2 agrees at 7 bases. CDR1 MDHEN and CDR2 SYDVKM come from the germline V gene. This CDR3 has 15 amino acids. The J segment lost 7 bases and the V segment lost 6 bases, leaving 13 bases of the junction unmatched. CDR3 nucleotide sequence: TGTGCCAGCAGCTTGGGGGGGGTTGAACATAATACGCAGTATTTT. Translation gives CASSLGGVEHNTQYF. The whole variable domain, remainder taken from reference TRBV28 and TRBJ2-3, is DVKVTQSSRYLVKRTGEKVFLECVQDMDHENMFWYRQDPGLGLRLIYFSYDVKMKEKGDIPEGYSVSREKKERFSLILESASTNQTSMYLCASSLGGVEHNTQYFGPGTRLTVL.

V gene TRBV28 combines with J gene TRBJ1-2; TRBD1 aligns across 10 bases. The V and J ends lost 8 bases and 7 bases, in that order; junction bases with no gene match: 1. Germline CDR1 is MDHEN and CDR2 is SYDVKM. The CDR3 is 11 residues long. CDR3 amino acids: CASGQGGGYTF. In nucleotides, the CDR3 is TGTGCCAGCGGACAGGGGGGTGGCTACACCTTC.